The 31 T cell receptor beta chains presented below share a single source sample, sequenced in a study of T cells after yellow fever vaccination. TCRdb redid the calling of the 5' RACE reads with MiXCR, one entry per CDR3 protein. The top ten hold around 3.3% of the sample, which has some 300,000 distinct CDR3 sequences, approximately 8% seen once. The sample was CD4+ T cells sorted from PBMCs, taken 5 days after the yellow fever booster vaccination. Source of these receptors: a man between 18 and 35 years old who received the YFV17D yellow fever vaccine.

There are many counts of this clonotype. The chain links TRBV20-1 to TRBJ2-3; no clear D. The germline CDR1 and CDR2 sequences are DFQATT and SNEGSKA (reference sequence). V lost 2 bases and J lost 0, with 6 bases in between. The CDR3 covers 13 residues. CDR3 coding DNA: TGCAGTGCTAGATACTCTAGCACAGATACGCAGTATTTT. Translation: CSARYSSTDTQYF.

This clonotype was counted many times. The chain combines TRBV20-1 with TRBJ1-6; 7 positions agree with TRBD1. V was pared by 0 bases and J by 10 bases, with 9 bases of the junction left unmatched. The CDR3 sequence is 15 residues long. Germline CDR1 and CDR2: DFQATT and SNEGSKA (reference sequence). The CDR3 bases are TGCAGTGCTAGAGATGCGAGACAGGGTCGATCACCCCTCCACTTT. Amino acid sequence: CSARDARQGRSPLHF.

The chain joins TRBV2 to TRBJ1-5, with a weak D call TRBD1 (5 bases). This CDR3 is 12 amino acids long. V dropped 5 bases and J dropped 9 bases, with 11 bases sitting between them. Germline CDR1 reads SNHLY; CDR2 reads FYNNEI. The CDR3 spells CASSLPGGPQHF. CDR3 DNA: TGTGCCAGCAGTCTCCCCGGGGGGCCCCAGCATTTT.

This clonotype was detected many times. The chain combines TRBV3-1 with TRBJ2-1, with D maybe TRBD2 (6 bases). Germline lookup yields CDR1 LGHDT and CDR2 YNNKEL (reference sequence). This CDR3 contains 15 residues. Deletions cut 2 bases from V and 2 bases from J, with 10 bases between. CDR3 in amino acids: CASSQSRGTYNEQFF. CDR3 DNA sequence: TGTGCCAGCAGCCAATCGCGCGGGACCTACAATGAGCAGTTCTTC.

This clonotype was observed a handful of times. The rearrangement joins TRBV9 to TRBJ1-1, with no clear D. The CDR3 sequence is 13 residues long. Between the trimmed V and J ends, which lost 0 bases and 1 base, there was a span of 4 bases. Germline V lookup: CDR1 SGDLS, CDR2 YYNGEE. The CDR3 region is CASSVDTNTEAFF. As DNA, the CDR3 is TGTGCCAGCAGCGTAGACACGAACACTGAAGCTTTCTTT. Full variable domain (remainder filled in from reference TRBV9 and TRBJ1-1): DSGVTQTPKHLITATGQRVTLRCSPRSGDLSVYWYQQSLDQGLQFLIQYYNGEERAKGNILERFSAQQFPDLHSELNLSSLELGDSALYFCASSVDTNTEAFFGQGTRLTVV.

The chain employs TRBV6-5 and TRBJ1-1; D is perhaps TRBD1 (5 bases). Trimming took off 10 bases at V and 4 bases at J, with 13 bases between the two ends. The CDR3 is 12 amino acids. Per the germline V gene, CDR1 is MNHEY and CDR2 is SVGAGI. The CDR3 nucleotides are TGTGCCACCGGCGGGGGGGTCACTGAAGCTTTCTTT. Its translation is CATGGGVTEAFF.

This clonotype has just a few counts. The J gene is TRBJ1-2, the V gene TRBV19; the D gene is possibly TRBD1 (5 bases). Per the germline V gene, CDR1 is LNHDA and CDR2 is SQIVND (reference sequence). V was cut by 7 bases and J by 4 bases, with 19 bases left in between. This CDR3 is 15 amino acids long. CDR3 nucleotides: TGTGCCAGTACACCGGGACCGAGTTTTAGCTATGGCTACACCTTC. Encoded protein: CASTPGPSFSYGYTF.

This rearrangement joins TRBV12-3 or TRBV12-4 to TRBJ1-1; 9 positions match TRBD1. Unmatched junction bases numbered 6, after V lost 7 bases and J lost 9 bases. The CDR3 covers 12 residues. CDR3 protein: CASTGQGTKAFF. The CDR3 DNA reads as TGTGCCAGCACAGGACAGGGGACCAAAGCTTTCTTT.

This clonotype has just a few counts. This chain links TRBV7-9 with TRBJ1-2; 9 bases align to TRBD1. CDR1 SEHNR and CDR2 FQNEAQ come from the germline V gene (reference sequence). With 6 bases clipped from V and 5 bases from J, the junction kept 13 bases outside the gene matches. CDR3 length: 16 residues. In DNA, the CDR3 is TGTGCCAGCAGACCCCTCGGGGACAGGGTTCAGTATGGCTACACCTTC. Encoded protein: CASRPLGDRVQYGYTF.

The V and J genes are TRBV29-1 and TRBJ2-2; D is possibly TRBD2 (6 bases). V dropped 7 bases and J dropped 0 bases, with 15 bases sitting between them. CDR1 is SQVTM and CDR2 is ANQGSEA in the germline V gene. The CDR3 is 15 amino acids. The CDR3 nucleotides are TGCAGCGCTAGGGACTTTTCTTCGAACACCGGGGAGCTGTTTTTT. The encoded protein is CSARDFSSNTGELFF.

The chain uses TRBV12-3 or TRBV12-4 and TRBJ2-5; D is unclear. The CDR3 covers 12 residues. V was shortened by 7 bases and J by 7 bases, with 13 bases between the two germline ends. CDR3 residues: CASTINPGTQYF. The DNA of the CDR3 is TGTGCCAGCACTATCAATCCGGGGACCCAGTACTTC.

V gene TRBV28 combines with J gene TRBJ2-1, with 7 positions matching TRBD2. In germline, CDR1 is MDHEN, CDR2 SYDVKM. This CDR3 region has 15 residues. The V segment lost 5 bases and the J segment 9 bases; nucleotides outside the gene matches: 13. The CDR3 sequence: CASSPPDRLAFEQFF. CDR3 sequence (DNA): TGTGCCAGCAGTCCACCCGACAGACTAGCCTTTGAGCAGTTCTTC.

This clonotype was picked up a small number of times. V gene TRBV7-9 combines with J gene TRBJ2-4, with 14 bases identical to TRBD2. This CDR3 spans 19 amino acids. Germline loops: CDR1 SEHNR, CDR2 FQNEAQ (reference sequence). Trimming at V came to 1 base and at J to 3 bases, leaving 8 bases not matched to a gene. The CDR3 loop reads CASSLGTSGGPVFKNIQYF. In nucleotides, the CDR3 is TGTGCCAGCAGCTTAGGGACTAGCGGGGGGCCCGTCTTCAAAAACATTCAGTACTTC.

The chain employs TRBV18 and TRBJ2-7, with D unresolved. The length of the CDR3 is 13 residues. Germline assignment: CDR1 KGHSH and CDR2 LQKENI. V gave up 0 bases and J gave up 3 bases, with 6 bases separating them. CDR3 bases: TGTGCCAGCTCACCACCCCAGTTCTACGAGCAGTACGTC. It translates to CASSPPQFYEQYV.

In its sample, this clonotype was seen a few times. CDR3 nucleotides: TGTGCCAGCAGCTTCGACGACTGGAAGAATACAGATACGCAGTATTTT. Encoded protein: CASSFDDWKNTDTQYF. This rearrangement joins TRBV12-3 or TRBV12-4 to TRBJ2-3; no reliable D call. Trimming took off 6 bases at V and 3 bases at J, with 19 bases between the two ends. The CDR3 sequence is 16 residues long.

In DNA form, the CDR3 reads TGTGCCACCGGGGGTAGGGTTGGGGAAGAGACCCAGTACTTC. It translates to CATGGRVGEETQYF. This chain links TRBV10-3 with TRBJ2-5, with D possibly matching TRBD2 (6 bases). CDR3 length: 14 amino acids. Germline V gene sequence: CDR1 ENHRY, CDR2 SYGVKD. Trimming took off 10 bases at V and 3 bases at J, with 18 bases between the two ends.

This clonotype turned up a few times. The J gene is TRBJ2-5, the V gene TRBV11-2, with a weak D call TRBD2 (5 bases). V gave up 4 bases and J gave up 2 bases, with 8 bases separating them. CDR1 SGHAT and CDR2 FQNNGV come from the germline V gene. CDR3 size: 13 residues. CDR3 bases: TGTGCCAGCAGCTGGAGGAATCAAGAGACCCAGTACTTC. Its protein is CASSWRNQETQYF.

The chain carries TRBV6-2 or TRBV6-3 and TRBJ2-2, with TRBD2 identical over 7 bases. With 4 bases clipped from V and 6 bases from J, the junction kept 8 bases outside the gene matches. Per germline, CDR1 MNHEY and CDR2 SVGEGT. This CDR3 has 15 residues. The CDR3 DNA is TGTGCCAGCAGTTCGTGGACTAGATCCCCCGGGGAGCTGTTTTTT. Protein: CASSSWTRSPGELFF.

The CDR3 sequence: CASSQARTGEGATNEKLFF. The CDR3 bases are TGCGCCAGCAGCCAAGCCCGGACAGGGGAGGGTGCAACTAATGAAAAACTGTTTTTT. The genes are TRBV4-1 and TRBJ1-4; TRBD1 matches at 9 bases. Trimming cost V 1 base and J 0 bases; bases outside gene matches: 9. CDR3 length equals 19 residues. Germline CDR1 MGHRA, CDR2 YSYEKL.

In its sample, this clonotype was seen a few times. This chain uses TRBV9 with TRBJ1-2, with a weak D call TRBD1 (5 bases). The CDR3 runs to 13 residues. The germline V gene encodes CDR1 SGDLS and CDR2 YYNGEE. V was shortened by 6 bases and J by 0 bases, with 9 bases between the two germline ends. The CDR3 DNA is TGTGCCAGCACAGGGTCAGCTAACTATGGCTACACCTTC. This codes for CASTGSANYGYTF. The variable domain in full, with the rest retrieved from reference TRBV9 and TRBJ1-2, is DSGVTQTPKHLITATGQRVTLRCSPRSGDLSVYWYQQSLDQGLQFLIQYYNGEERAKGNILERFSAQQFPDLHSELNLSSLELGDSALYFCASTGSANYGYTFGSGTRLTVV.

The V and J genes are TRBV3-1 and TRBJ2-7, with D maybe TRBD2 (5 bases). From germline, CDR1 is LGHDT and CDR2 YNNKEL (reference sequence). V lost 4 bases to trimming and J lost 7 bases, with 11 bases between them. CDR3 length: 12 residues. CDR3 region: CASSPAGQEQYF. CDR3 nucleotide sequence: TGTGCCAGCAGCCCGGCGGGTCAAGAGCAGTACTTC.

This chain uses TRBV5-4 with TRBJ2-1; D may be TRBD2 (6 bases). This CDR3 has 15 residues. Germline-derived CDR1 and CDR2 are SGHNT and YYREEE (reference sequence). V was shortened by 1 base and J by 4 bases, with 12 bases between the two germline ends. This CDR3 reads CASSLSRGGYNEQFF. The CDR3 DNA follows: TGTGCCAGCAGCTTGTCGCGGGGAGGATACAATGAGCAGTTCTTC.

This clonotype was found a few times. V usage is TRBV2 and J usage is TRBJ2-7; D possibly corresponds to TRBD2 (6 bases). Germline V gene lookup returns CDR1 SNHLY and CDR2 FYNNEI. This CDR3 is built from 10 residues. V was trimmed by 7 bases and J by 7 bases, leaving 8 bases between them. CDR3 region: CASTGEEQYF. The DNA of the CDR3 is TGTGCCAGCACGGGAGAAGAGCAGTACTTC.

The table lists this clonotype with a few counts. The chain recombines TRBV7-2 with TRBJ2-4; D is possibly TRBD1 (6 bases). The CDR3 loop spans 14 amino acids. Trimming cost V 5 bases and J 6 bases, with 14 bases left between them. The germline gives CDR1 SGHTA, CDR2 FQGNSA. The CDR3 nucleotides read TGTGCCAGCAGCAGAGGGGGACGGCTAAACATTCAGTACTTC. It specifies CASSRGGRLNIQYF.

This clonotype was found a few times. V gene TRBV2 combines with J gene TRBJ2-1; 8 bases line up with TRBD2. Losses at the gene ends were 6 bases for V and 7 bases for J; bases not matched to a gene: 5. CDR1 SNHLY and CDR2 FYNNEI come from the germline V gene. There are 13 residues in the CDR3. The CDR3 reads CASSRLAWNEQFF. As DNA, the CDR3 is TGTGCCAGCAGCAGACTAGCGTGGAATGAGCAGTTCTTC. The full variable domain, its missing parts supplied by reference TRBV2 and TRBJ2-1, is EPEVTQTPSHQVTQMGQEVILRCVPISNHLYFYWYRQILGQKVEFLVSFYNNEISEKSEIFDDQFSVERPDGSNFTLKIRSTKLEDSAMYFCASSRLAWNEQFFGPGTRLTVL.

This clonotype was found a few times. The rearrangement links TRBV7-3 to TRBJ2-1; 12 nucleotides line up with TRBD2. The CDR3 length is 17 residues. Germline lookup yields CDR1 SGHTA and CDR2 FQGTGA. V was clipped by 1 base and J by 10 bases; unmatched bases: 11. This CDR3 reads CASSLMSLALAGGEQFF. CDR3 nucleotides: TGTGCCAGCAGCTTAATGTCTTTGGCACTAGCGGGGGGCGAGCAGTTCTTC.

V is TRBV4-3 and J is TRBJ2-7; maybe TRBD2 (5 bases). The CDR3 is 13 residues long. From germline, CDR1 is LGHNA and CDR2 YSLEER. V dropped 0 bases and J dropped 7 bases, with 10 bases sitting between them. This CDR3 is CASSQEWVAEQYF. For the CDR3, the DNA is TGCGCCAGCAGCCAAGAGTGGGTAGCGGAGCAGTACTTC.

This clonotype appeared many times. The V gene is TRBV7-2, the J gene TRBJ2-7; perhaps TRBD2 as D (6 bases). CDR3 length: 16 amino acids. V lost 6 bases and J lost 3, with 21 bases in between. In germline, CDR1 is SGHTA, CDR2 FQGNSA. The CDR3 bases are TGTGCCAGCAGTCTTGATATTTCTAGCGCTCTCTACGAGCAGTACTTC. Translated: CASSLDISSALYEQYF.

In its sample, this clonotype was seen a few times. The rearrangement uses TRBV7-3 and TRBJ2-5; D is unclear. V lost 1 base, J lost 2 bases, and 14 bases lay in between. This CDR3 has 16 amino acids. The germline V gene encodes CDR1 SGHTA and CDR2 FQGTGA. The CDR3 DNA sequence: TGTGCCAGCAGCTTAATGGCTTCCCTGTCGCAAGAGACCCAGTACTTC. This gives the protein CASSLMASLSQETQYF.

The chain carries TRBV6-2 or TRBV6-3 and TRBJ1-2, with D possibly being TRBD1 (6 bases). Germline-derived CDR1 and CDR2 are MNHEY and SVGEGT. V was shortened by 6 bases and J by 8 bases, with 16 bases between the two germline ends. The CDR3 has 13 residues. CDR3 in DNA: TGTGCCAGCAGCTACGGACAGACTCTCGGCTACACCTTC. Amino acid sequence: CASSYGQTLGYTF.

The table lists this clonotype with a few counts. J is TRBJ1-1 and V is TRBV12-3 or TRBV12-4; 7 bases fit TRBD1. This CDR3 spans 14 amino acids. Losses at the gene ends were 6 bases for V and 6 bases for J; bases not matched to a gene: 10. The DNA for the CDR3 is TGTGCCAGCAGGCCTAGACAGGGTACGGCTGAAGCTTTCTTT. This translates into CASRPRQGTAEAFF.